These T cell receptor beta chains were read from a single sample in a study of STAT5B mutations in CD4+ large granular lymphocyte leukemia. Some clones are missing from TCRdb's copy, which holds only in-frame ones; the method was immunoSEQ multiplex PCR. The data hold about 36,000 clones, with 75% to 85% observed a single time. Source material: CD4+ T cells from blood buffy coats. These receptor sequences come from a human donor in good health. CDR3s include the opening cysteine and the closing phenylalanine or tryptophan. The order of the fields is V gene, D gene, J gene, clone size, CDR3 protein, CDR3 DNA. A D gene is named only where the DNA matches it firmly. Clone size is not always given. Where it is, it says once, few, many or a class for expanded clones.

TRBV2	TRBD1	TRBJ1-1	.	CASSVDRGSEAFF	TGTGCCAGCAGCGTTGACAGGGGCTCTGAAGCTTTCTTT
TRBV29-1	.	TRBJ1-2	.	CSVGDTGRTHGYTF	TGCAGCGTTGGGGACACGGGGCGCACTCATGGCTACACCTTC
TRBV4-1	.	TRBJ2-7	.	CASSQVAGSYEQYF	TGCGCCAGCAGCCAAGTGGCAGGGTCCTACGAGCAGTACTTC
TRBV21-1	.	TRBJ2-3	.	CAGPGGDVSTDTQYF	TGTGCCGGCCCGGGGGGGGACGTAAGCACAGATACGCAGTATTTT
TRBV6-5	TRBD1	TRBJ1-1	.	CASRGGTGVTEAFF	TGTGCCAGCAGGGGGGGGACAGGGGTAACTGAAGCTTTCTTT
TRBV5-6	TRBD2	TRBJ2-5	.	CASSRLAGGGETQYF	TGTGCCAGCAGCCGACTAGCGGGAGGGGGTGAGACCCAGTACTTC
TRBV5-1	.	TRBJ1-1	.	CASSLALNTEAFF	TGCGCCAGCAGCTTGGCACTGAACACTGAAGCTTTCTTT
TRBV12-5	TRBD1	TRBJ1-2	.	CASGAEPGQGNYGYTF	TGTGCTAGTGGTGCCGAGCCGGGACAGGGTAACTATGGCTACACCTTC
TRBV5-1	TRBD2	TRBJ2-5	.	CASSFSSGGPLETQYF	TGCGCCAGCAGCTTTTCTAGCGGGGGCCCTTTAGAGACCCAGTACTTC
TRBV4-1	TRBD1	TRBJ2-5	.	CASSQVGGQGRSAGSRETQYF	TGCGCCAGCAGCCAAGTAGGGGGACAGGGGCGCTCCGCAGGGAGCCGAGAGACCCAGTACTTC
TRBV6-5	TRBD1	TRBJ1-5	.	CASSYTGQGNQPQHF	TGTGCCAGCAGTTATACGGGACAGGGGAATCAGCCCCAGCATTTT
TRBV10-3	.	TRBJ2-3	.	CAISESTGGDTQYF	TGTGCCATCAGTGAGTCGACAGGAGGAGATACGCAGTATTTT
TRBV29-1	TRBD1	TRBJ1-2	.	CSADAGGGRSYGYTF	TGCAGCGCTGACGCAGGGGGGGGGCGAAGCTATGGCTACACCTTC
TRBV5-8	.	TRBJ2-4	.	CASSYRSGSLAKNIQYF	TGTGCCAGCAGTTACCGGTCCGGTTCGCTAGCCAAAAACATTCAGTACTTC
TRBV9	.	TRBJ2-2	few	CASSVRDTNTGELFF	TGTGCCAGCAGCGTAAGGGACACCAACACCGGGGAGCTGTTTTTT
TRBV7-6	.	TRBJ2-2	few	CASTTTNLNTGELFF	TGTGCCAGCACCACGACTAACTTAAACACCGGGGAGCTGTTTTTT
TRBV18	.	TRBJ1-4	.	CASSPGTGREKLFF	TGTGCCAGCTCACCAGGGACTGGACGGGAAAAACTGTTTTTT
TRBV6-5	.	TRBJ2-7	.	CASRPGLSLGQYF	TGTGCCAGCAGACCGGGACTGAGCCTCGGGCAGTACTTC
TRBV18	.	TRBJ2-2	.	CASSPRGSNTGELFF	TGTGCCAGCTCACCACGCGGTTCGAACACCGGGGAGCTGTTTTTT
TRBV11-3	.	TRBJ2-7	.	CASSSPAGGEQYF	TGTGCCAGCAGCTCCCCGGCCGGTGGCGAGCAGTACTTC
TRBV6-5	TRBD2	TRBJ2-1	.	CASSYWRGGQVNEQFF	TGTGCCAGCAGTTACTGGCGGGGGGGCCAAGTAAATGAGCAGTTCTTC
TRBV15	.	TRBJ2-5	.	CATSRDRGTEETQYF	TGTGCCACCAGCAGAGATAGGGGGACCGAAGAGACCCAGTACTTC
TRBV7-7	.	TRBJ2-2	.	CASSLLGGESTGELFF	TGTGCCAGCAGCCTACTCGGGGGAGAGAGCACCGGGGAGCTGTTTTTT
TRBV11-2	TRBD1	TRBJ2-1	.	CASSTQGASSSYNEQFF	TGTGCCAGCAGCACACAGGGGGCCTCTAGCTCCTACAATGAGCAGTTCTTC
TRBV5-4	.	TRBJ2-5	.	CASSPPGGQKETQYF	TGTGCCAGCAGCCCGCCGGGGGGACAAAAAGAGACCCAGTACTTC
TRBV5-6	.	TRBJ1-2	.	CASSLVAGNYGYTF	TGTGCCAGCAGCTTGGTTGCGGGGAACTATGGCTACACCTTC
TRBV5-1	.	TRBJ2-3	.	CASSPDGTTSTDTQYF	TGCGCCAGCAGCCCAGATGGCACGACGAGCACAGATACGCAGTATTTT
TRBV19	.	TRBJ1-1	.	CASSMPPTHPLNTEAFF	TGTGCCAGTAGTATGCCCCCGACACATCCCCTGAACACTGAAGCTTTCTTT
TRBV9	.	TRBJ1-3	.	CASSVTQQPSGNTIYF	TGTGCCAGCAGCGTGACCCAGCAACCCTCTGGAAACACCATATATTTT
TRBV4-3	TRBD2	TRBJ2-1	few	CASSQRTSGSYNEQFF	TGCGCCAGCAGCCAACGGACTAGCGGGAGTTACAATGAGCAGTTCTTC
TRBV5-4	.	TRBJ2-5	few	CASSSDVETQYF	TGTGCCAGCAGCTCGGACGTAGAGACCCAGTACTTC
TRBV7-2	TRBD2	TRBJ2-3	.	CASSFSGSAPTDTQYF	TGTGCCAGCAGTTTTAGCGGGAGCGCACCCACAGATACGCAGTATTTT
TRBV11-2	.	TRBJ2-5	.	CASSLVSIRGQETQYF	TGTGCCAGCAGCTTAGTCTCCATCAGGGGCCAAGAGACCCAGTACTTC
TRBV6-5	.	TRBJ2-2	.	CASSYTLGGELFF	TGTGCCAGCAGTTACACCCTTGGCGGGGAGCTGTTTTTT
TRBV7-2	.	TRBJ1-5	.	CASSLDNNQPQHF	TGTGCCAGCAGCTTAGACAACAATCAGCCCCAGCATTTT